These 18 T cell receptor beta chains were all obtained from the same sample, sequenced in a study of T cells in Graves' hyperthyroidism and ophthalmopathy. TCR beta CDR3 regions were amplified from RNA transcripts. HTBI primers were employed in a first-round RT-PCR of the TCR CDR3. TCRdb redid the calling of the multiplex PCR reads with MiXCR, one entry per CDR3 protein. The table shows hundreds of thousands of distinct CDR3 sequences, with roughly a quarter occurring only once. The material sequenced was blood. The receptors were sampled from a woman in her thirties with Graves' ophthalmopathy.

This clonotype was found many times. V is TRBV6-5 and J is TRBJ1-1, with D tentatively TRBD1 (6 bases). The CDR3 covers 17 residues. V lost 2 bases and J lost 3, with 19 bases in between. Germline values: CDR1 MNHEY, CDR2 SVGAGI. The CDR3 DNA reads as TGTGCCAGCAGTTACCAGCTGAACAGGGATACCCACACTGAAGCTTTCTTT. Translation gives CASSYQLNRDTHTEAFF.

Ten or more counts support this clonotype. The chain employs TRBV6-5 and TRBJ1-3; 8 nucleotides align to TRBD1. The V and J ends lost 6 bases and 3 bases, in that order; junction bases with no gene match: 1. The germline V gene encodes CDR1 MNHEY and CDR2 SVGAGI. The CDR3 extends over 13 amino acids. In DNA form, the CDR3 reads TGTGCCAGCAGGACAGGGGTTGGAAACACCATATATTTT. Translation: CASRTGVGNTIYF.

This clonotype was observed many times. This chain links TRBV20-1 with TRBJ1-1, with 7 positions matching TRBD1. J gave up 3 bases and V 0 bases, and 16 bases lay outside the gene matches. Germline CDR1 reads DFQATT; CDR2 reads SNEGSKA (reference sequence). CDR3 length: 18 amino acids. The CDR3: CSARDPGAPTGRDTEAFF. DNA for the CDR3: TGCAGTGCTAGAGATCCTGGCGCCCCGACAGGGAGGGACACTGAAGCTTTCTTT.

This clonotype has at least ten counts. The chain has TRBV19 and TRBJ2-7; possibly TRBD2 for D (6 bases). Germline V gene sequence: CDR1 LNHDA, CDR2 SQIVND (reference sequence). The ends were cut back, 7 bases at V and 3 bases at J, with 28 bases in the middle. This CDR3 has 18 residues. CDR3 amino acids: CASTGGEGAGSTHYEQYF. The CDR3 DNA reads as TGTGCCAGTACCGGAGGGGAAGGGGCGGGTTCTACCCACTACGAGCAGTACTTC.

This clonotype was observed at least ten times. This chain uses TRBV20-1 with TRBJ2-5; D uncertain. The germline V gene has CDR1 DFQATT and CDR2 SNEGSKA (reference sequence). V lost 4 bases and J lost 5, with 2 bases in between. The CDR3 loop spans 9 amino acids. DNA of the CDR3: TGCAGTGCTATGGAGACCCAGTACTTC. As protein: CSAMETQYF.

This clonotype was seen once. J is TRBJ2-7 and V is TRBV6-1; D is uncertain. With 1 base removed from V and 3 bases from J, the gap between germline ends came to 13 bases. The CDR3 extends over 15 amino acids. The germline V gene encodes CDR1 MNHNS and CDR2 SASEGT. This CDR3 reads CASSEERAGGYEQYF. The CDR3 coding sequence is TGTGCCAGCAGTGAAGAACGGGCAGGCGGCTACGAGCAGTACTTC.

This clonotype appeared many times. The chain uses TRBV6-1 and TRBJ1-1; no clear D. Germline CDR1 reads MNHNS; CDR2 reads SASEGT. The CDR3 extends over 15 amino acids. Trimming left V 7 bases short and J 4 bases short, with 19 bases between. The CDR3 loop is CASTRFPEGSTEAFF. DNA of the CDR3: TGTGCCAGCACCCGTTTCCCTGAGGGTTCCACTGAAGCTTTCTTT.

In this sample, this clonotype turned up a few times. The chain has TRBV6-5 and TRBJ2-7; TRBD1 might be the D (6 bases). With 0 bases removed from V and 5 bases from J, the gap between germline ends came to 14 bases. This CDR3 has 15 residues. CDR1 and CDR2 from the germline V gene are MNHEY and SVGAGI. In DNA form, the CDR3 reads TGTGCCAGCAGTTACTCGATGGCAGGGGCCCACGAGCAGTACTTC. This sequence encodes CASSYSMAGAHEQYF.

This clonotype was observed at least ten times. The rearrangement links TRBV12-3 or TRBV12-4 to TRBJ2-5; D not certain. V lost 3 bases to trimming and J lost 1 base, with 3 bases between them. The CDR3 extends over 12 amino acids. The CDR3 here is CASSFSQETQYF. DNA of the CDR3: TGTGCCAGCAGTTTTAGCCAAGAGACCCAGTACTTC.

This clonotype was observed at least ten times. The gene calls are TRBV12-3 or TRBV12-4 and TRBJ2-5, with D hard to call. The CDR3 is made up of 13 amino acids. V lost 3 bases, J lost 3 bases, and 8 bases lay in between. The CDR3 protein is CASSFGQEETQYF. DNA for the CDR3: TGTGCCAGCAGTTTCGGTCAGGAAGAGACCCAGTACTTC.

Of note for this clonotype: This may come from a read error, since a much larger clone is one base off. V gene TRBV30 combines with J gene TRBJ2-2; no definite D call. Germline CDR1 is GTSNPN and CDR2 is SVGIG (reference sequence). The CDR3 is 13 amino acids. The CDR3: CVWSVQWDGELFF. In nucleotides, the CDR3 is TGTGTCTGGAGTGTACAGTGGGACGGGGAGCTGTTTTTT. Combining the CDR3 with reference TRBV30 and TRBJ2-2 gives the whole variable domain SQTIHQWPATLVQPVGSPLSLECTVEGTSNPNLYWYRQAAGRGLQLLFYSVGIGQISSEVPQNLSASRPQDRQFILSSKKLLLSDSGFYLCVWSVQWDGELFFGEGSRLTVL.

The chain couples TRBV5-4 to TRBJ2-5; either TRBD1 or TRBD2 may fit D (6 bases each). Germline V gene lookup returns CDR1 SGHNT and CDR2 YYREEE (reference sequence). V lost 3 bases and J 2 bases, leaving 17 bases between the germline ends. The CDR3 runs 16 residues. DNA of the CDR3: TGTGCCAGCAGCTCCGGAGGGGGAGCGAATCAAGAGACCCAGTACTTC. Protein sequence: CASSSGGGANQETQYF.

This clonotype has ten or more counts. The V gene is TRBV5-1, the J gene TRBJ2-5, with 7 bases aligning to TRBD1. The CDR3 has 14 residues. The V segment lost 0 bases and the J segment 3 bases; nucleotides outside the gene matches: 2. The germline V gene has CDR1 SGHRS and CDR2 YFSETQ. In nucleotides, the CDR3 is TGCGCCAGCAGCTTGGTAGACAGGGAAGAGACCCAGTACTTC. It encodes CASSLVDREETQYF.

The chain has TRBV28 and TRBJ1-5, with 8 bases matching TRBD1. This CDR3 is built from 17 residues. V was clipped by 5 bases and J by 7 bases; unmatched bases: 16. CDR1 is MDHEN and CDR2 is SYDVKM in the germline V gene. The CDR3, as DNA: TGTGCCAGCAGTCCCTGGGTCTGGAACAGGGGGTCCCAGCCCCAGCATTTT. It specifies CASSPWVWNRGSQPQHF.

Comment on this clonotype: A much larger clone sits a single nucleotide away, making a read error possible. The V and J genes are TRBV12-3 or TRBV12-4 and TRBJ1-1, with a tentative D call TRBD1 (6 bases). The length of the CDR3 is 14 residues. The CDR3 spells CANSLTGWGTEAFF. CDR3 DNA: TGTGCCAACAGTTTAACAGGGTGGGGCACTGAAGCTTTCTTT.

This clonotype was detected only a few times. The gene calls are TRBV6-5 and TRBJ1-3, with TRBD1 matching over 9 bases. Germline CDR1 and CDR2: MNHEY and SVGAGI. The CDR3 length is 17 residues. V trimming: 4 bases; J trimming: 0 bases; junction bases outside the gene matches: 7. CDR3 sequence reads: CASSLGTGLFSGNTIYF. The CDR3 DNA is TGTGCCAGCAGTTTAGGGACAGGGCTATTCTCTGGAAACACCATATATTTT.

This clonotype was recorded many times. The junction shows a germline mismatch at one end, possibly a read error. The CDR3 sequence is CASSYSMFRSDSNQLQHF. The CDR3 DNA follows: TGTGCCAGCAGTTACTCGATGTTTCGTTCAGATAGCAATCAGCTCCAGCATTTT. The rearrangement uses TRBV6-2 or TRBV6-3 and TRBJ1-5; the D is unclear. Germline-derived CDR1 and CDR2 are MNHEY and SVGEGT. This CDR3 has 18 amino acids.

The CDR3 bases are TGCGCCAGCAGTGGACAGGCGGGGGAGACCCAGTACTTC. It translates to CASSGQAGETQYF. The rearrangement joins TRBV10-1 to TRBJ2-5; either TRBD1 or TRBD2 may supply D (6 bases each). Trimming stripped 4 bases from V and 5 bases from J, with 11 bases between. Germline V lookup: CDR1 WNHNN, CDR2 SYGVQD (reference sequence). The CDR3 is made up of 13 amino acids.